This paragraph covers one TCR beta chain sequence. The data originate from a study of blood T cell repertoires in COVID-19. As for the study in general: Both acute and convalescent COVID-19 samples were obtained from the United States, Italy and Spain.

The protocol was immunoSEQ multiplex PCR, while the TCRdb copy is restricted to in-frame clones and leaves out a portion. The sample contains 200,000 to 300,000 clones, around four fifths of which appear only once. Trimming cost V 4 bases and J 7 bases; bases outside gene matches: 13. This CDR3 spans 16 amino acids. J is TRBJ1-5 and V is TRBV6-7; TRBD1 agrees at 7 bases. TRBV6-7 belongs to the ORF category, with a function that is uncertain. This TCR derives from a man aged 40-50 years with acute or convalescent COVID-19. The specimen sequenced was peripheral blood. Written as DNA, the CDR3 is TGTGCCAGCAGTTGTTTACAGGGGCCCAGCGTACAGCCCCAGCATTTT. It translates to CASSCLQGPSVQPQHF.